This T cell receptor (beta chain) comes out of a study of metastatic and nonmetastatic thyroid tumors. Looking at the study overall: Blood and tumor or nodule tissue repertoires from malignant and benign thyroid patients were compared. Whole-study findings and limits: When malignant thyroid tumors were compared with benign nodules, TCR beta diversity was reportedly significantly higher in the malignant tumors. This held in both blood and tumor samples.

About this clone itself: Its antigen is not identified.

The entire patient cohort was treatment-naive prior to thyroid surgery. TCRdb used MiXCR to call clones anew from the PCR reads. The sample includes tens of thousands of clones, about 20% of them seen just once. The CDR3 has 14 residues. Germline V lookup: CDR1 SGHAT, CDR2 FQNNGV. V lost 5 bases to trimming and J lost 6 bases, with 15 bases between them. Sequencing was done on a sample of tumor tissue. The receptor was derived from a female donor with papillary thyroid cancer or a benign thyroid nodule (not recorded which). Some clones in this sample may be carry-over from other donors' samples. The chain employs TRBV11-2 and TRBJ2-3, with D unclear. CDR3 residues: CASSPQDQRDTQYF. In DNA form, the CDR3 reads TGTGCCAGCAGCCCCCAGGACCAAAGGGATACGCAGTATTTT.